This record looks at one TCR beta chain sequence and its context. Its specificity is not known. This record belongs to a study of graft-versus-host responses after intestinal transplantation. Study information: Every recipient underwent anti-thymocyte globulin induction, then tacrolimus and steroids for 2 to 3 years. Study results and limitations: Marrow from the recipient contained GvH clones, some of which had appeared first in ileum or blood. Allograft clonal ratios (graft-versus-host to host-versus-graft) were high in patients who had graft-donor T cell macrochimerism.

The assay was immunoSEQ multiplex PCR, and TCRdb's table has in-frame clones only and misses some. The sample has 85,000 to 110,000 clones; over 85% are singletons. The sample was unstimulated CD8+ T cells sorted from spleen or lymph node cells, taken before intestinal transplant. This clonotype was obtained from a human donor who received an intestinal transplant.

CDR3 in DNA: TGTGCCAGCAGCCAATCGATAATGGGACAGGGAGTCTATGGCTACACCTTC. Translation: CASSQSIMGQGVYGYTF. V gene TRBV16 combines with J gene TRBJ1-2; 9 bases agree with TRBD1. Germline lookup yields CDR1 KGHSY and CDR2 FQNENV. The CDR3 has 17 amino acids. J gave up 4 bases and V 0 bases, and 9 bases lay outside the gene matches.